This paragraph covers one TCR beta chain sequence. What it recognizes is unknown. The authors built TCR beta libraries using iRepertoire HTBI primers and Arm-PCR of CDR3 regions. TCRdb re-derived calls from the multiplex PCR reads in MiXCR, one entry per CDR3 protein. The sample has about 380,000 distinct CDR3 sequences, roughly a sixth seen once. Germline V gives CDR1 PRHDT, CDR2 FYEKMQ (reference sequence). Trimming left V 6 bases short and J 2 bases short, with 8 bases between. The CDR3 runs 14 residues. The record originates from a study of regulatory T cells in long-lasting Graves disease. The study, taken as a whole, reports: Lower TCR diversity was seen in persistent Graves' patients than in newly diagnosed ones. Limited samples may have lowered accuracy. Persistent cases favored TRBV28, TRBJ1-2 and TRBJ2-5.

Time point: newly diagnosed GD, antithyroid drugs for less than 3 months. There was RNA extracted from PBMCs, and the TCR library was made from it. EDTA tubes held approximately 10 milliliters of peripheral blood from each patient. The specimen comprised peripheral blood mononuclear cells (PBMCs), sampled at new diagnosis, from a patient treated with antithyroid drugs. The TCR originated in a female donor with Graves disease. The V call is TRBV13, the J call TRBJ2-6; no definite D call. This CDR3 is CASSPRTGANVLTF. CDR3 nucleotide sequence: TGTGCCAGCAGTCCCCGGACTGGGGCCAACGTCCTGACTTTC.